These 9 T cell receptor beta chains were all obtained from the same sample, sequenced in a study of regulatory T cells in long-lasting Graves disease. For TCR beta, libraries came from iRepertoire HTBI primers and Arm-PCR of CDR3 regions. TCRdb analysed the multiplex PCR reads with MiXCR anew, one entry per CDR3 protein. Here the sample spans about 240,000 distinct CDR3 sequences, 20% being singletons. This sample's time point: newly diagnosed GD, antithyroid drugs for less than 3 months. Extracted RNA from PBMCs served as the source of the TCR library. The source was peripheral blood mononuclear cells (PBMCs), collected at new diagnosis, from a patient treated with antithyroid drugs. The receptors were gathered from a female donor with Graves disease.

Comments on this clonotype: A much larger clone sits a single nucleotide away, making a read error possible. V gene TRBV20-1 combines with J gene TRBJ2-1, with TRBD2 matching over 13 bases. The CDR3 length is 18 residues. Trimming cost V 6 bases and J 10 bases; bases outside gene matches: 21. From germline, CDR1 is DFQATT and CDR2 SNEGSKA (reference sequence). The CDR3, as DNA: TGCAGTGCCACCCCTGGGACTAGCGGGGTTCAGATTGTCTACGAGCAGTTCTTC. This translates into CSATPGTSGVQIVYEQFF.

In regard to this clonotype: This likely stems from a read error, as it lies one base from a far larger clone. This chain connects TRBV7-2 to TRBJ2-7, with D hard to call. The germline gives CDR1 SGHTA, CDR2 FQGNSA. Trimming took off 3 bases at V and 7 bases at J, with 10 bases between the two ends. CDR3 size: 12 residues. The CDR3 DNA sequence: TGTGCCAGCAGCTTGTGGGTCGATGAGCAGTACTTC. The encoded protein is CASSLWVDEQYF.

This clonotype appeared once. A far larger clone is just one base off, so this is likely a read error. V and J are TRBV7-9 and TRBJ2-4, with 13 bases aligning to TRBD2. J was trimmed by 1 base and V by 5 bases; bases with no gene match: 20. CDR3 size: 22 residues. The germline gives CDR1 SEHNR, CDR2 FQNEAQ (reference sequence). Written as DNA, the CDR3 is TGTGCCAGCAGCCATACAAGCCGCGGACTAGCGGGAGCACCGGGGGCCAAAAACATTCAGTACTTC. Encoded protein: CASSHTSRGLAGAPGAKNIQYF.

This clonotype was recorded a few times. V is TRBV4-2 and J is TRBJ1-2, with 8 nucleotides matching TRBD1. V trimming: 0 bases; J trimming: 8 bases; junction bases outside the gene matches: 8. Germline lookup yields CDR1 LGHNA and CDR2 YNFKEQ. This CDR3 is 15 amino acids long. CDR3 protein: CASSQEGQGRYGYTF. The CDR3 DNA reads TGTGCCAGCAGCCAAGAAGGACAGGGAAGGTACGGCTACACCTTC.

This clonotype was found a few times. The chain uses TRBV3-1 and TRBJ2-2, with 9 bases that match TRBD2. CDR1 is LGHDT, CDR2 YNNKEL, per germline (reference sequence). Trimming took 2 bases from V and 4 from J; bases not matched to a gene: 5. This CDR3 is 16 amino acids long. The DNA for the CDR3 is TGTGCCAGCAGCCAATTCAGCGGGGGGTCCACCGGGGAGCTGTTTTTT. Residues: CASSQFSGGSTGELFF. The variable domain in full, with the rest retrieved from reference TRBV3-1 and TRBJ2-2, is DTAVSQTPKYLVTQMGNDKSIKCEQNLGHDTMYWYKQDSKKFLKIMFSYNNKELIINETVPNRFSPKSPDKAHLNLHINSLELGDSAVYFCASSQFSGGSTGELFFGEGSRLTVL.

This clonotype was detected many times. The rearrangement uses TRBV5-4 and TRBJ2-7; possibly TRBD2 for D (6 bases). CDR3 length: 13 amino acids. With 4 bases removed from V and 3 bases from J, the gap between germline ends came to 11 bases. Germline CDR1 is SGHNT and CDR2 is YYREEE (reference sequence). The CDR3 nucleotides read TGTGCCAGCAGCGACCCGGAGGGCTACGAGCAGTACTTC. This encodes CASSDPEGYEQYF.

The chain combines TRBV7-8 with TRBJ1-3; a weak D match, TRBD1 (5 bases). The V and J ends lost 5 bases and 0 bases respectively, with 17 bases between them. The CDR3 runs 17 residues. Germline V gene sequence: CDR1 SGHVS, CDR2 FQNEAQ. CDR3 in amino acids: CASSARGRGASGNTIYF. DNA for the CDR3: TGTGCCAGCAGCGCCCGGGGTAGGGGCGCCTCTGGAAACACCATATATTTT.

Many counts were recorded for this clonotype. This chain connects TRBV10-3 to TRBJ1-6; possible D gene TRBD1, 6 bases. Germline V gene data show CDR1 as ENHRY and CDR2 as SYGVKD. V lost 3 bases to trimming and J lost 14 bases, with 11 bases between them. The CDR3 totals 12 residues. The chain's CDR3 is CAISEGGQALHF. CDR3 nucleotide sequence: TGTGCCATCAGTGAAGGGGGTCAGGCCCTCCACTTT.

This chain joins TRBV5-4 and TRBJ2-2; D is perhaps TRBD2 (6 bases). The CDR3 is 15 residues long. Germline CDR1 reads SGHNT; CDR2 reads YYREEE (reference sequence). V was clipped by 4 bases and J by 2 bases, with 12 bases between them. The CDR3 loop reads CASSLDYTNTGELFF. CDR3 DNA sequence: TGTGCCAGCAGCCTGGACTATACAAACACCGGGGAGCTGTTTTTT.